These 2 T cell receptor beta chains originate from one sample sequenced in a study of T cells in Graves' hyperthyroidism and ophthalmopathy (dated by TCRdb to about 2019). Libraries were built with multiplex PCR. These reads were obtained on an Illumina HiSeq 2000. TCR beta CDR3 regions were amplified from RNA transcripts. For the first round of RT-PCR on the TCR CDR3, the HTBI primer set was used together with the Qiagen OneStep RT-PCR kit. TCRdb reran the public reads through fastp at Q25 and MiXCR, keeping productive beta chains. CDR3 protein duplicates are merged, each entry listing the most common genes and DNA. Counted in this sample were approximately 530,000 distinct CDR3 sequences; just under 20% of them appeared once. About 45% of the sample is held by the ten biggest clonotypes. The sample comprised blood. All receptors come from a man in his forties or fifties with Graves' ophthalmopathy.

This chain connects TRBV19 to TRBJ1-1; possibly TRBD1 for D (6 bases). Trimming removed 6 bases from V and 11 bases from J, with 19 bases in between. Germline V lookup: CDR1 LNHDA, CDR2 SQIVND (reference sequence). CDR3 length: 13 residues. The CDR3 region is CASSRDTARRAFF. The CDR3 coding sequence is TGTGCCAGTAGCCGGGACACGGCTCGTAGGGCTTTCTTT.

CDR3: CASSSGIAGDEQYF. The CDR3 DNA reads as TGCGCCAGCAGCTCCGGGATCGCTGGCGACGAGCAGTACTTC. The chain carries TRBV5-1 and TRBJ2-7; D perhaps matches TRBD2 (5 bases). Germline V gene data show CDR1 as SGHRS and CDR2 as YFSETQ. V lost 3 bases to trimming and J lost 5 bases, with 15 bases between them. CDR3 size: 14 residues. The whole variable domain, remainder taken from reference TRBV5-1 and TRBJ2-7, is KAGVTQTPRYLIKTRGQQVTLSCSPISGHRSVSWYQQTPGQGLQFLFEYFSETQRNKGNFPGRFSGRQFSNSRSEMNVSTLELGDSALYLCASSSGIAGDEQYFGPGTRLTVT.